The entry that follows covers one TCR beta chain sequence. Its antigen is undetermined. The repertoire was sequenced with immunoSEQ multiplex PCR; TCRdb's copy has only in-frame clones and lacks some. The sample has roughly 150,000 clones; approximately 83% are singletons. The sample originates from a study of T cell responses to AZD1222 COVID-19 vaccine. Germline V gene sequence: CDR1 GTSNPN, CDR2 SVGIG (reference sequence). The J segment lost 5 bases and the V segment lost 2 bases, leaving 7 bases of the junction unmatched. The CDR3 length is 14 residues. General observations from the study: Seropositivity was recorded at baseline in only a handful of AZD1222 recipients. Regions 160-218 and 743-854 held dominance among vaccine-associated CD4 TCRs, which spanned spike.

The chain joins TRBV30 to TRBJ1-2, with 8 bases lining up with TRBD1. The source of this sequence is an adult in good health. The sequenced sample was peripheral blood, obtained on day 0 of AZD1222 vaccination. CDR3 coding DNA: TGTGCCTGGAGTTTTACAGGGGGTTCTTATGGCTACACCTTC. Amino acids: CAWSFTGGSYGYTF.